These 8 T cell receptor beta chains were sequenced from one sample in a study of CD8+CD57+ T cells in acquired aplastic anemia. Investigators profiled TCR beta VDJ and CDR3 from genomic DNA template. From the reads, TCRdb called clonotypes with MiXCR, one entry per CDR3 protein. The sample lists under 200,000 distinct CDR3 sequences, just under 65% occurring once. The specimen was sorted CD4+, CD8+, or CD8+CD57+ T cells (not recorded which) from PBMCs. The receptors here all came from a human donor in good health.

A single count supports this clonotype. CDR3 coding DNA: TGCAGTGCTAGATTTGGAGGCTCTGGGGCCAACGTCCTGACTTTC. Protein sequence: CSARFGGSGANVLTF. The chain carries TRBV20-1 and TRBJ2-6; a weak D match, TRBD2 (5 bases). This CDR3 has 15 amino acids. Germline CDR1 is DFQATT and CDR2 is SNEGSKA (reference sequence). The V gene lost 2 bases and the J gene lost 0 bases, with 8 bases spanning the gap.

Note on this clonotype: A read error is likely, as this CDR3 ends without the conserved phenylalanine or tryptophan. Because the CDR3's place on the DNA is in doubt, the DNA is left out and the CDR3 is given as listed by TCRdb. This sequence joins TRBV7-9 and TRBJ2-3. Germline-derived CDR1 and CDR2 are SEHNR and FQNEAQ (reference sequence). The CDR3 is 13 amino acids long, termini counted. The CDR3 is CASSPIPHRYAVV.

CDR3 residues: CASSHLWDRAYNEQFF. DNA for the CDR3: TGTGCCAGCAGTCATTTATGGGACAGGGCCTACAATGAGCAGTTCTTC. V usage is TRBV25-1 and J usage is TRBJ2-1, with 9 bases that match TRBD1. Germline CDR1 is MGHDK and CDR2 is SYGVNS. Trimming removed 5 bases from V and 2 bases from J; junction bases left unmatched: 7. There are 16 residues in the CDR3. Full variable domain (remainder filled in from reference TRBV25-1 and TRBJ2-1): EADIYQTPRYLVIGTGKKITLECSQTMGHDKMYWYQQDPGMELHLIHYSYGVNSTEKGDLSSESTVSRIRTEHFPLTLESARPSHTSQYLCASSHLWDRAYNEQFFGPGTRLTVL.

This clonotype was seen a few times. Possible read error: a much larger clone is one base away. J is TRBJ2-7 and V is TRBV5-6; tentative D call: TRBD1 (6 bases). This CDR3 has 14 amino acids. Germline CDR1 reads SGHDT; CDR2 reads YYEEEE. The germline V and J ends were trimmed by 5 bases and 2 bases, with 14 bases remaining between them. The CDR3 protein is CASSHDRDTYEQYF. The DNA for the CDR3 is TGTGCCAGCAGTCACGATCGGGACACCTACGAGCAGTACTTC.

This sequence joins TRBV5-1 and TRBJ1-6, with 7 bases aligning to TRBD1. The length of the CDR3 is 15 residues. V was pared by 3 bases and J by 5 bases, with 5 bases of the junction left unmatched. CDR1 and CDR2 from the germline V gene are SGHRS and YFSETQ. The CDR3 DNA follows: TGCGCCAGCAGCTCCGGACAGGCCAATAATTCACCCCTCCACTTT. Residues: CASSSGQANNSPLHF. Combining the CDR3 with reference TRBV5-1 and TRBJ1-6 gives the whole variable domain KAGVTQTPRYLIKTRGQQVTLSCSPISGHRSVSWYQQTPGQGLQFLFEYFSETQRNKGNFPGRFSGRQFSNSRSEMNVSTLELGDSALYLCASSSGQANNSPLHFGNGTRLTVT.

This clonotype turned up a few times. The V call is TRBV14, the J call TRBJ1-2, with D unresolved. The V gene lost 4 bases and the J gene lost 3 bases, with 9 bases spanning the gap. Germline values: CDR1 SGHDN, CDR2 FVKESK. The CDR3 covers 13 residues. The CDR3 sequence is CASSPDTDYGYTF. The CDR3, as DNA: TGTGCCAGCAGCCCTGACACGGACTATGGCTACACCTTC.

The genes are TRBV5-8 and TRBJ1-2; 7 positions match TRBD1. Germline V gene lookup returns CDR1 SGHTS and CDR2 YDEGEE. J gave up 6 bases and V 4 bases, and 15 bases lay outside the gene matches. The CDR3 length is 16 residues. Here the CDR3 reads CASSGLEGRGRDGYTF. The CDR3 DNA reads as TGTGCCAGCAGCGGCCTGGAGGGGAGGGGGCGAGATGGCTACACCTTC.

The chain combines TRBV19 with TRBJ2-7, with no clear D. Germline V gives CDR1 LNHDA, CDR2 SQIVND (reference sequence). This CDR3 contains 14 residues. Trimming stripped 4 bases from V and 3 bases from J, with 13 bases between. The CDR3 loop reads CASSNVRDYYEQYF. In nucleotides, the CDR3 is TGTGCCAGTAGTAACGTCAGAGATTACTACGAGCAGTACTTC.